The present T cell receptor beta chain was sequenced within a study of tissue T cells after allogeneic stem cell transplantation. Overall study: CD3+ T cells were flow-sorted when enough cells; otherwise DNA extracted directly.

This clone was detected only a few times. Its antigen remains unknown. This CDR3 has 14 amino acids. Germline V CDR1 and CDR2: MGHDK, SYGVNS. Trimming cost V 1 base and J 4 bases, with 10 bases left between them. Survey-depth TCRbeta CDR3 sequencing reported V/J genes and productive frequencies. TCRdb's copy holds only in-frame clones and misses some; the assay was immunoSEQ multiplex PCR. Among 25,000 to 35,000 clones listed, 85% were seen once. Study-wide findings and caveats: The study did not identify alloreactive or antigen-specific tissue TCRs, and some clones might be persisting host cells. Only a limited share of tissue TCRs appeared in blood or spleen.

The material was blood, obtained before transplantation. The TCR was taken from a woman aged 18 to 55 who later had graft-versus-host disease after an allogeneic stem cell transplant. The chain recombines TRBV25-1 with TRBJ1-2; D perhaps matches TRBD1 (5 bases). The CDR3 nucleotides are TGTGCCAGCAGTGAATGGGGCGCTGGCTATGGCTACACCTTC. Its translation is CASSEWGAGYGYTF.